This T cell receptor (beta chain) was found in a study of T cells in localized non-small cell lung cancer. Germline-derived CDR1 and CDR2 are MDHEN and SYDVKM. The CDR3 is made up of 15 amino acids. V dropped 3 bases and J dropped 3 bases, with 12 bases sitting between them. Measured with immunoSEQ multiplex PCR; TCRdb has only the in-frame clones, and not every one. The sample shows around 23,000 clones, 90% of them seen only once. Source: peripheral blood, taken before any cancer treatment. V is TRBV28 and J is TRBJ1-5; no firm D call. The TCR sequence derives from a woman aged 35-75 years with stage I lung adenocarcinoma. CDR3 residues: CASSFHLTSNQPQHF. Written as DNA, the CDR3 is TGTGCCAGCAGTTTCCACCTTACCTCCAATCAGCCCCAGCATTTT.